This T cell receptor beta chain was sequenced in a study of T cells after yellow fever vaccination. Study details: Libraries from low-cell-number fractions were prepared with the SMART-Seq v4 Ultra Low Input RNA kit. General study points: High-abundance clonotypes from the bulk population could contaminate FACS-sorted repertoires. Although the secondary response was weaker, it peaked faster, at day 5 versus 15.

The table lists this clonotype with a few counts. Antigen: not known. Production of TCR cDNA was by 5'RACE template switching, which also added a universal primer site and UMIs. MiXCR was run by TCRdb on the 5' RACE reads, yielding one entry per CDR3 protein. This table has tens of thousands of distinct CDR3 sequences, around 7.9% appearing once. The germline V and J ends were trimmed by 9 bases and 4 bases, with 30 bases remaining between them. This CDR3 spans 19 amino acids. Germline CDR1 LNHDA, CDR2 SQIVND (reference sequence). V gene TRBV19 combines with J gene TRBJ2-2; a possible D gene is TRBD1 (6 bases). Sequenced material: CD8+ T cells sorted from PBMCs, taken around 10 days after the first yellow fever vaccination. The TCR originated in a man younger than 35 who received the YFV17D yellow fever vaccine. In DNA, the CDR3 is TGTGCCAGCCTTAACCTCCGGGACACCGTGCCCTCGGGCACCGGGGAGCTGTTTTTT. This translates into CASLNLRDTVPSGTGELFF.